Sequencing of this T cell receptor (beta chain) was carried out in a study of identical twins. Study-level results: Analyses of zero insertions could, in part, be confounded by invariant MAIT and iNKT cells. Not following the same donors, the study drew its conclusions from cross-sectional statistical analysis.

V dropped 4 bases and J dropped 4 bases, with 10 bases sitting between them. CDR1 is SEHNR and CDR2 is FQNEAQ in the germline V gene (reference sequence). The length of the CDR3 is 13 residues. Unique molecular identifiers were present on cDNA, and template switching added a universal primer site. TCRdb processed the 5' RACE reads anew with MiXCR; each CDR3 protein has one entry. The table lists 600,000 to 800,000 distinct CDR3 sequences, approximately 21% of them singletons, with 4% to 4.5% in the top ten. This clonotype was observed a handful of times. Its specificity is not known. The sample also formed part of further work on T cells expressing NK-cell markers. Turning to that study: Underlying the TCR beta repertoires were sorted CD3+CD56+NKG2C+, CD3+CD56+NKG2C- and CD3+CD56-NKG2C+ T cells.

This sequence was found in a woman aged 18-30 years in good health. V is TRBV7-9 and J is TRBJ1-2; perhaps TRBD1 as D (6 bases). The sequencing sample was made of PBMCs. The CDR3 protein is CASSWGATYGYTF. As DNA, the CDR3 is TGTGCCAGCAGCTGGGGGGCTACCTATGGCTACACCTTC.